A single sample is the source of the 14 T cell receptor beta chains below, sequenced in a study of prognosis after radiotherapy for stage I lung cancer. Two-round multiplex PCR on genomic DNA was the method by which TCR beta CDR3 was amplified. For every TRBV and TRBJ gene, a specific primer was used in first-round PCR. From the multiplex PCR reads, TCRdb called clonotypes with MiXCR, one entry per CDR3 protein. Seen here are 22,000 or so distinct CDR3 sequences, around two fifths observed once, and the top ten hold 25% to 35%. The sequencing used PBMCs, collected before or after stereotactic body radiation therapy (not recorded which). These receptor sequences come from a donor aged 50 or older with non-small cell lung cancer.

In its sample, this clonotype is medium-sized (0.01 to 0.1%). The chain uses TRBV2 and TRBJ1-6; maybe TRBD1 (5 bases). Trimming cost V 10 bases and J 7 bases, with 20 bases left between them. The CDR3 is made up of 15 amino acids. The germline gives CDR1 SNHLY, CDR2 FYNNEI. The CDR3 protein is CATTWGTTGNSPLHF. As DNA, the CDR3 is TGTGCCACCACCTGGGGCACTACCGGAAATTCACCCCTCCACTTT. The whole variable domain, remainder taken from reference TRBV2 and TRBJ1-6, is EPEVTQTPSHQVTQMGQEVILRCVPISNHLYFYWYRQILGQKVEFLVSFYNNEISEKSEIFDDQFSVERPDGSNFTLKIRSTKLEDSAMYFCATTWGTTGNSPLHFGNGTRLTVT.

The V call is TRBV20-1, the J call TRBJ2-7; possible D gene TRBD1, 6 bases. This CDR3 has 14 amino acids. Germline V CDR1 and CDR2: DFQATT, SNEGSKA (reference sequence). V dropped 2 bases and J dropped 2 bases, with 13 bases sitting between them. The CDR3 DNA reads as TGCAGTGCTAGACTCCCCAGGGGCACCTACGAGCAGTACTTC. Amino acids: CSARLPRGTYEQYF.

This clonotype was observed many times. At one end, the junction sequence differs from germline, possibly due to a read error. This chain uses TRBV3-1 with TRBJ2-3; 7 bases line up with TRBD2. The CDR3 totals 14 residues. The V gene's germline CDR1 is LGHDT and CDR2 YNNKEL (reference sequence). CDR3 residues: CASSRRGEPGTQYF. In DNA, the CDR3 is TGTGCCAGCAGCCGACGGGGGGAACCAGGTACGCAGTACTTT.

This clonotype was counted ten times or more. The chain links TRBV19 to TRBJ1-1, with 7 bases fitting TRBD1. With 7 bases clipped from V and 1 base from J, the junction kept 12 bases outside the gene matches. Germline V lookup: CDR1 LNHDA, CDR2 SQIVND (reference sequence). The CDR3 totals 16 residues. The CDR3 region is CASTHTTGMGNTEAFF. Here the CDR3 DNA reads TGTGCCAGTACCCACACGACAGGGATGGGGAACACTGAAGCTTTCTTT. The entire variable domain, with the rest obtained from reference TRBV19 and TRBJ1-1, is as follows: DGGITQSPKYLFRKEGQNVTLSCEQNLNHDAMYWYRQDPGQGLRLIYYSQIVNDFQKGDIAEGYSVSREKKESFPLTVTSAQKNPTAFYLCASTHTTGMGNTEAFFGQGTRLTVV.

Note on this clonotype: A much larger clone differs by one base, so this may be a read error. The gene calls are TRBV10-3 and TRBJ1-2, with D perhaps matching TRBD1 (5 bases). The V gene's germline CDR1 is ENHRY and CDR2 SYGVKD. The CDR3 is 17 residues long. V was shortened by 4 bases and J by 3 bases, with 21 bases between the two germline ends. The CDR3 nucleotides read TGTGCCATCAGTGCCGAGACCGGGGACCTCAGATACTATGGCTACACCTTC. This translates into CAISAETGDLRYYGYTF.

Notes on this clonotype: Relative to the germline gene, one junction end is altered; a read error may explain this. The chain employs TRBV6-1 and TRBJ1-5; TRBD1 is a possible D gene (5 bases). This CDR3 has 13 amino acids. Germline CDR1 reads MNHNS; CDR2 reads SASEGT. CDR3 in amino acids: CASRDMFEQPHHF. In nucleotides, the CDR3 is TGTGCCAGCAGGGACATGTTCGAGCAGCCCCATCATTTT.

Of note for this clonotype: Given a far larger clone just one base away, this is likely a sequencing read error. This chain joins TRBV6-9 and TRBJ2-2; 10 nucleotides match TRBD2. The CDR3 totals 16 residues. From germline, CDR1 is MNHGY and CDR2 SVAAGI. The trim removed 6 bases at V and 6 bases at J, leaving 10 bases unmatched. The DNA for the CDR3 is TGTGCCAGCAGCTCGACTAGCGGGTGGGCGGCCGGGGAGCTGTTTTTT. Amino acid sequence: CASSSTSGWAAGELFF.

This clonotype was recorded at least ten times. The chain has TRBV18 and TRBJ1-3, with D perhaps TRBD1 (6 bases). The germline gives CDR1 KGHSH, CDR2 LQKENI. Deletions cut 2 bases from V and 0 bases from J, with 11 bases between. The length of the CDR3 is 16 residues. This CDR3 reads CASSPLNRDSGNTIYF. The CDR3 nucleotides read TGTGCCAGCTCACCATTAAACAGGGACTCTGGAAACACCATATATTTT.

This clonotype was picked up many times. CDR3 residues: CASSFGPGMSNQPQHF. The CDR3 DNA reads TGTGCCAGCAGTTTTGGCCCCGGCATGAGCAATCAGCCCCAGCATTTT. V and J are TRBV28 and TRBJ1-5; D is unresolved. Germline lookup yields CDR1 MDHEN and CDR2 SYDVKM. Trimming took 3 bases from V and 1 from J, leaving 13 bases between them. The CDR3 is 16 residues long. Full variable domain (rest looked up from reference TRBV28 and TRBJ1-5): DVKVTQSSRYLVKRTGEKVFLECVQDMDHENMFWYRQDPGLGLRLIYFSYDVKMKEKGDIPEGYSVSREKKERFSLILESASTNQTSMYLCASSFGPGMSNQPQHFGDGTRLSIL.

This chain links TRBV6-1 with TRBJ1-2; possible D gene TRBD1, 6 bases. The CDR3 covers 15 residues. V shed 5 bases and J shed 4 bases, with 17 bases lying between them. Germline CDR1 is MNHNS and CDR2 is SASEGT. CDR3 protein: CASSLCSQGIYGYTF. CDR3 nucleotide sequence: TGTGCCAGCAGTCTCTGCTCCCAGGGGATCTATGGCTACACCTTC.

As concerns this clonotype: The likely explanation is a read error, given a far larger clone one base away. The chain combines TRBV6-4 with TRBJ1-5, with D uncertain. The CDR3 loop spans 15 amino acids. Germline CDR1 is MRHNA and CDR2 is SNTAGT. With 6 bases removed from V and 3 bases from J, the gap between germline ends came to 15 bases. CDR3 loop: CASRTTVALNQPQHF. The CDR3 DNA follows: TGTGCCAGCAGGACAACGGTGGCCCTCAATCAGCCCCAGCATTTT.

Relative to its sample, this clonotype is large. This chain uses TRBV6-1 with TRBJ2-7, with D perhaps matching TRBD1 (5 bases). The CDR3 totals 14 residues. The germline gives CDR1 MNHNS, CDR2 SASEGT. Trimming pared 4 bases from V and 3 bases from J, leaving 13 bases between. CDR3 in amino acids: CASSAWTSHYEQYF. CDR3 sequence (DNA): TGTGCCAGCAGTGCCTGGACAAGTCACTACGAGCAGTACTTC.

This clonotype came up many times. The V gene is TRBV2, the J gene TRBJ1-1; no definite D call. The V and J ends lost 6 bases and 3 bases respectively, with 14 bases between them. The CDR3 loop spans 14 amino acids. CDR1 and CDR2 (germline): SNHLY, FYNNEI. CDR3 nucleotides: TGTGCCAGCAGCTTATTCGGTGGGGACACTGAAGCTTTCTTT. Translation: CASSLFGGDTEAFF.

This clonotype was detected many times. The CDR3 nucleotides read TGTGCCTGGGACAGGGGGCTTGCAGATACGCAGTATTTT. This translates into CAWDRGLADTQYF. The rearrangement uses TRBV7-9 and TRBJ2-3, with 12 bases matching TRBD1. V trimming: 11 bases; J trimming: 4 bases; junction bases outside the gene matches: 4. Germline values: CDR1 SEHNR, CDR2 FQNEAQ (reference sequence). The CDR3 is made up of 13 amino acids. Supplemented by reference TRBV7-9 and TRBJ2-3, the full variable domain reads DTGVSQNPRHKITKRGQNVTFRCDPISEHNRLYWYRQTLGQGPEFLTYFQNEAQLEKSRLLSDRFSAERPKGSFSTLEIQRTEQGDSAMYLCAWDRGLADTQYFGPGTRLTVL.